This T cell receptor (beta chain) was obtained from a study of CD8 T cells in ankylosing spondylitis (dated 2017 in TCRdb). Notes on the research overall: The study profiled T cell receptor beta repertoires in healthy donors and ankylosing spondylitis patients to find disease-linked TCR variants. Peripheral blood was sampled, and synovial fluid was also collected from ankylosing spondylitis patients. In total, the full study cohort was made up of some 110 healthy donors and approximately 24 ankylosing spondylitis patients.

Notes on this clonotype: Its antigen specificity is not known. Per-base qualities were not stored, and no clone one base away is much larger.

Here is what the overall study found, with its caveats: The disease-linked clones showed a CD8+ phenotype and occurred at relatively low frequencies in peripheral blood. According to the report, matched synovial fluid samples from ankylosing spondylitis patients were significantly enriched for the disease-linked clones. Some motif variants had previously been reported in the synovial fluid and blood of reactive arthritis patients, which suggests shared mechanisms of disease initiation. Blood from ankylosing spondylitis patients appeared to be characterized by a TCR beta motif composed of several highly homologous amino acid variants.

Instrument on record: Illumina HiSeq 2500. Quantitative 5'-RACE with molecular barcodes was the method used to prepare the TCR beta libraries. Under the source paper's analysis protocol: A new computational method based on a probabilistic model of VDJ rearrangement was used to identify disease-linked TCR variants. TCRdb reran the public reads through fastp at Q25 and MiXCR, keeping productive beta chains. Each entry is one CDR3 protein sequence, shown with its most common DNA and genes. These V and J calls originate from TCRdb's pipeline instead of the authors' own analysis. The sample table shows roughly 180,000 distinct CDR3 sequences, and around 9.6% are seen once. Less than 15% of the sample comes from the top ten. From the germline V gene, CDR1 is MGHRA and CDR2 is YSYEKL. The junction shows trimming of 4 bases on V and 1 base on J, plus 14 bases between the germline ends. There are 15 amino acids in the CDR3, from cysteine to phenylalanine inclusive. Solely the CDR3 DNA is kept, with 45 bases framed from the first base.

This chain is built from TRBV4-1 and TRBJ2-7; D gene: possibly TRBD2, on 6 matching bases. What was sequenced was blood, either unsorted or a sorted T cell fraction (not recorded which). The TCR originated in a female donor with ankylosing spondylitis or in good health (not recorded which). The DNA is as follows: TGCGCCAGCAGCCCCAATTGGGGGGTATCCTACGAGCAGTACTTC. This encodes CASSPNWGVSYEQYF.